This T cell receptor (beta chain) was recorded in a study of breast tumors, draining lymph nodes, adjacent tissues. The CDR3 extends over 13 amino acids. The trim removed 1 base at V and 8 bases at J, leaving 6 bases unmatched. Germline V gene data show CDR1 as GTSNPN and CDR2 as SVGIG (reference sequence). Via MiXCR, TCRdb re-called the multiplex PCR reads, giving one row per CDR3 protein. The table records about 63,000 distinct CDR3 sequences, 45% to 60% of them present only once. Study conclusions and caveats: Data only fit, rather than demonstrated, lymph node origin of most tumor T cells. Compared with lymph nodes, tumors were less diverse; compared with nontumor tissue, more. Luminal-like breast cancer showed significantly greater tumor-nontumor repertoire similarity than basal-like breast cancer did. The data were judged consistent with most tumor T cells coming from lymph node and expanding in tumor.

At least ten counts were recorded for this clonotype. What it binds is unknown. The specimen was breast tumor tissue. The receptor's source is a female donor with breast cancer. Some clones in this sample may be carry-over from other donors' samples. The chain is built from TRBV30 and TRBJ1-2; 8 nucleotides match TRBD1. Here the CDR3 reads CAWSAGQGEGYTF. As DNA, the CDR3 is TGTGCCTGGAGTGCCGGACAGGGAGAGGGCTACACCTTC.